This entry features one TCR beta chain sequence. Its cognate antigen is unknown. V was pared by 6 bases and J by 4 bases, with 4 bases of the junction left unmatched. This CDR3 region has 14 residues. Germline assignment: CDR1 MNHNY and CDR2 SVGAGI (reference sequence). It was with 60 Vbeta and 13 Jbeta primers that the PCR ran. Only in-frame clones appear in the TCRdb table, and some are missing; sequencing was by immunoSEQ multiplex PCR. The data hold under 200,000 clones, with approximately 80% observed a single time. The sample originates from a study of cytomegalovirus exposure and HLA in healthy donors. Regarding the study as a whole: The authors later found most CMV-associated TCR beta chains appeared HLA-restricted.

The chain recombines TRBV6-6 with TRBJ2-2; 8 bases map to TRBD1. The clonotype originates from a woman between 25 and 40 years old in good health and CMV-seropositive. Sequencing was performed on PBMCs. The CDR3 bases are TGTGCCAGCAGACTGACAGGGGTCACCGGGGAGCTGTTTTTT. Amino acids: CASRLTGVTGELFF.